This T cell receptor (beta chain) originates from a study of T cell clonotyping in hematopoietic cell transplantation. Study outcomes and limitations: Higher Inverse Simpson Index values in graft donor and pretransplant recipient predicted broader posttransplant TCR diversity.

TCRdb's table, derived via immunoSEQ multiplex PCR, lists solely in-frame clones and lacks some. The table records some 4,600 clones, about three quarters of them present only once. V lost 0 bases and J 5 bases, leaving 17 bases between the germline ends. Germline CDR1 SGHRS, CDR2 YFSETQ. This CDR3 is built from 16 residues. As for this clone: What it recognizes is unknown.

The chain is built from TRBV5-1 and TRBJ2-5, with TRBD1 as a possible D gene (6 bases). This TCR was sampled from a female patient aged 50-59 years who had an allogeneic stem cell transplant from an unrelated donor, so the T cells may come from the graft donor. Some clones in this sample may be carry-over from other donors' samples. The material sequenced was peripheral blood mononuclear cells, taken 100 days after allogeneic stem cell transplant. The CDR3 DNA follows: TGCGCCAGCAGCTTGGTTGCCTTAACAGGGTTGGAGACCCAGTACTTC. Protein sequence: CASSLVALTGLETQYF.